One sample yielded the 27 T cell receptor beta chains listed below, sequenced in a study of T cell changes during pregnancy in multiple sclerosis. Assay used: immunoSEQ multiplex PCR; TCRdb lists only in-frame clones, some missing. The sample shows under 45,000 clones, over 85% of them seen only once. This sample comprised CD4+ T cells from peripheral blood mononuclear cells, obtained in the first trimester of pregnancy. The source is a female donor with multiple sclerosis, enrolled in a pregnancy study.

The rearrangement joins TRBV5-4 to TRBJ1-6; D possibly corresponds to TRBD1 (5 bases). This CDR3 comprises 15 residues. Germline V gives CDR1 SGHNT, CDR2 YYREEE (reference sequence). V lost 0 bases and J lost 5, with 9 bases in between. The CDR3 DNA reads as TGTGCCAGCAGCTTGGCAGGGCTTCATAATTCACCCCTCCACTTT. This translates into CASSLAGLHNSPLHF.

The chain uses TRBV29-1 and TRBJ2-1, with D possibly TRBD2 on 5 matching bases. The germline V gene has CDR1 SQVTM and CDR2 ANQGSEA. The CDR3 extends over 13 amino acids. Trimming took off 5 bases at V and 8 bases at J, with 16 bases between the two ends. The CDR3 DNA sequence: TGCAGCGTTTCGGGCCTAGGCGGGTATGAGCAGTTCTTC. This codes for CSVSGLGGYEQFF.

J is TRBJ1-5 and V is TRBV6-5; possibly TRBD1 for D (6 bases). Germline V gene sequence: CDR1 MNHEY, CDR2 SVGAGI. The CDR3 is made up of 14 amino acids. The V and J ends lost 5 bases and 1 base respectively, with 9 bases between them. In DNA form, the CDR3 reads TGTGCCAGCAGTACAGGGATAAGCAATCAGCCCCAGCATTTT. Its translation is CASSTGISNQPQHF.

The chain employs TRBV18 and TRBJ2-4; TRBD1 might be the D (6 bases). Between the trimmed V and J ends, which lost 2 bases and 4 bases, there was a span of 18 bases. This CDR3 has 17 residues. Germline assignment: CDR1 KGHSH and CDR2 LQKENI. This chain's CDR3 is CASSPVVPSQGKNIQYF. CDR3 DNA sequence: TGTGCCAGCTCACCAGTGGTGCCGAGTCAGGGGAAAAACATTCAGTACTTC.

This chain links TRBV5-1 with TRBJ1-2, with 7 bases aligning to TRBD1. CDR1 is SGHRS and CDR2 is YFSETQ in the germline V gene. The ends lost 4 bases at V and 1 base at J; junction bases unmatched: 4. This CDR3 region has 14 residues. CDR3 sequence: CASSPGQLNYGYTF. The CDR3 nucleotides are TGCGCCAGCAGCCCGGGACAGCTTAACTATGGCTACACCTTC.

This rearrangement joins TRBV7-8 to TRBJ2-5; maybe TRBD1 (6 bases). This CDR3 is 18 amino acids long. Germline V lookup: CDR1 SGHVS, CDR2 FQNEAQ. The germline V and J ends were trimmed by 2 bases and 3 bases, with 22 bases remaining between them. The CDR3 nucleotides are TGTGCCAGCAGCTTAAATTGGTCAGGGGCCACGAGAAAAGAGACCCAGTACTTC. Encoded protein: CASSLNWSGATRKETQYF.

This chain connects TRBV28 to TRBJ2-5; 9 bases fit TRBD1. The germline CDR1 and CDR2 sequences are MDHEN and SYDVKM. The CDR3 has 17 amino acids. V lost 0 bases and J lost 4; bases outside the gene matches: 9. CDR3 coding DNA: TGTGCCAGCAGTTTATGGGGCACGGGACAGGGTAGAGAGACCCAGTACTTC. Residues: CASSLWGTGQGRETQYF.

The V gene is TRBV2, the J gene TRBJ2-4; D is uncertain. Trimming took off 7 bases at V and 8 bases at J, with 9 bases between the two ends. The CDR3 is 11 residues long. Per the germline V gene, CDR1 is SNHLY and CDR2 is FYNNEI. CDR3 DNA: TGTGCCAGCAAGGATCGGGACATTCAGTACTTC. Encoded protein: CASKDRDIQYF.

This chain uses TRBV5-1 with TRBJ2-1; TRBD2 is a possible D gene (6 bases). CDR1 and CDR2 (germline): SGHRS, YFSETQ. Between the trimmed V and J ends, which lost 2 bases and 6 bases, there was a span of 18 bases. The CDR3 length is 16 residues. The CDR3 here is CASSFNWGGPGNEQFF. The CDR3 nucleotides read TGCGCCAGCAGCTTCAATTGGGGAGGACCCGGCAATGAGCAGTTCTTC.

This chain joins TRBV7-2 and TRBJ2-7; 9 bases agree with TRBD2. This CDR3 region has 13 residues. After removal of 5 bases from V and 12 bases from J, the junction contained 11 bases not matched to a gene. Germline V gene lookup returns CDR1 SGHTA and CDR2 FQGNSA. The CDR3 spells CASSPPGLALPYF. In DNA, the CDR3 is TGTGCCAGCAGCCCTCCGGGACTAGCCCTACCGTACTTC.

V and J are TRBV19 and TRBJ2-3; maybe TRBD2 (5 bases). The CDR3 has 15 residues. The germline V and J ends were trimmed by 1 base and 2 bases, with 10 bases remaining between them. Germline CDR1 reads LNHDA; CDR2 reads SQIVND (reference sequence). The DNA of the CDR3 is TGTGCCAGTAGTATAGGAGGGCCTTCCACAGATACGCAGTATTTT. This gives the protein CASSIGGPSTDTQYF.

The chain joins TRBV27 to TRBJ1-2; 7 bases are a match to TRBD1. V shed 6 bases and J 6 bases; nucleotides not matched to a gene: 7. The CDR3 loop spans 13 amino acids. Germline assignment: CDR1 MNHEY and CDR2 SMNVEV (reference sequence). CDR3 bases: TGTGCCAGCAGCTTACAGGGGTCGGATGGCTACACCTTC. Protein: CASSLQGSDGYTF.

In DNA form, the CDR3 reads TGCGCCAGCAGCTTGGCCGGGACTCGGGACAGTTTTGGCTACACCTTC. Translating gives CASSLAGTRDSFGYTF. The chain is built from TRBV5-1 and TRBJ1-2; 7 nucleotides align to TRBD1. Germline CDR1 and CDR2: SGHRS and YFSETQ. V lost 0 bases, J lost 7 bases, and 12 bases stayed unmatched. The CDR3 is made up of 16 amino acids.

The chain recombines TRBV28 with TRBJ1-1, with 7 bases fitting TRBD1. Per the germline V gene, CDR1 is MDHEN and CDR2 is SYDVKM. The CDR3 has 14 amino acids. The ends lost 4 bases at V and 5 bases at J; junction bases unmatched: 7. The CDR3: CASSSQGGWTEAFF. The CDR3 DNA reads TGTGCCAGCAGTTCCCAGGGGGGCTGGACTGAAGCTTTCTTT.

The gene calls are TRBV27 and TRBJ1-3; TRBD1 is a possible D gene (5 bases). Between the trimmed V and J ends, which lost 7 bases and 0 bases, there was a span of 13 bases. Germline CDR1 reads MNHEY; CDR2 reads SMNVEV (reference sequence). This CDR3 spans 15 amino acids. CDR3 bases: TGTGCCAGCAAGGAGGGGCCGAGCTCTGGAAACACCATATATTTT. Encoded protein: CASKEGPSSGNTIYF.

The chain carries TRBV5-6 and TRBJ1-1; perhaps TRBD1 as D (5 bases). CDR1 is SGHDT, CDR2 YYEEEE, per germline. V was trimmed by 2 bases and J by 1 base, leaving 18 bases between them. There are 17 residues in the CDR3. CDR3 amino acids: CASSFQPGLPRNTEAFF. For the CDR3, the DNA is TGTGCCAGCAGCTTTCAGCCGGGACTCCCGAGGAACACTGAAGCTTTCTTT.

The CDR3 here is CASSQEIREFVLFF. Written as DNA, the CDR3 is TGTGCCAGCAGCCAAGAGATCAGGGAATTCGTGCTGTTTTTT. The genes are TRBV4-2 and TRBJ2-2, with a possible D match to TRBD1 (5 bases). The germline V and J ends were trimmed by 0 bases and 13 bases, with 15 bases remaining between them. Germline V gives CDR1 LGHNA, CDR2 YNFKEQ. The CDR3 spans 14 residues.

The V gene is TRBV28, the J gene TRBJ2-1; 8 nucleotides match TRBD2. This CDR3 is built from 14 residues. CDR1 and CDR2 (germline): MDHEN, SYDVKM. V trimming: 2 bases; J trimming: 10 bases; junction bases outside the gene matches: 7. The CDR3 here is CASSLRGAGVEQFF. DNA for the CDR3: TGTGCCAGCAGTTTAAGAGGAGCGGGGGTCGAGCAGTTCTTC.

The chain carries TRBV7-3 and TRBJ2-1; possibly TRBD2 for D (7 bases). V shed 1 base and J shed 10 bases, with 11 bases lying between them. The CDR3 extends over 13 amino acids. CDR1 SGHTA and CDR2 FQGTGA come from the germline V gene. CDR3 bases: TGTGCCAGCAGCTTAAGGGAGGGGGGCGAGCAGTTCTTC. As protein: CASSLREGGEQFF.

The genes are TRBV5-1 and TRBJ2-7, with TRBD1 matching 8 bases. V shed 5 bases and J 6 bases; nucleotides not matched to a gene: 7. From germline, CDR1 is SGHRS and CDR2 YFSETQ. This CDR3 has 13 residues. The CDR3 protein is CASSPPTGVEQYF. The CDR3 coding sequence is TGCGCCAGCAGTCCACCGACAGGGGTCGAGCAGTACTTC. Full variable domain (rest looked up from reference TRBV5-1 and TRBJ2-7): KAGVTQTPRYLIKTRGQQVTLSCSPISGHRSVSWYQQTPGQGLQFLFEYFSETQRNKGNFPGRFSGRQFSNSRSEMNVSTLELGDSALYLCASSPPTGVEQYFGPGTRLTVT.

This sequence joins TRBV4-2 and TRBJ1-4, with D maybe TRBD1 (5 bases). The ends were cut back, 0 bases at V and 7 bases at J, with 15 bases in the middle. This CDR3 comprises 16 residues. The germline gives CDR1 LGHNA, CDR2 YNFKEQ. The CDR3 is CASSQDAGTTSEKLFF. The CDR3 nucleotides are TGTGCCAGCAGCCAAGATGCGGGGACGACGAGTGAAAAACTGTTTTTT.

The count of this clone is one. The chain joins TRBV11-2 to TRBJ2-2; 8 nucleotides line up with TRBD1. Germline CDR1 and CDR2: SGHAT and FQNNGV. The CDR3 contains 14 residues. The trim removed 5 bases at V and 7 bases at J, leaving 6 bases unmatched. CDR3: CASSAWTGFGELFF. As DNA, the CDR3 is TGTGCCAGCAGCGCCTGGACAGGGTTCGGGGAGCTGTTTTTT. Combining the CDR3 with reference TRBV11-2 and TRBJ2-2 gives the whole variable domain EAGVAQSPRYKIIEKRQSVAFWCNPISGHATLYWYQQILGQGPKLLIQFQNNGVVDDSQLPKDRFSAERLKGVDSTLKIQPAKLEDSAVYLCASSAWTGFGELFFGEGSRLTVL.

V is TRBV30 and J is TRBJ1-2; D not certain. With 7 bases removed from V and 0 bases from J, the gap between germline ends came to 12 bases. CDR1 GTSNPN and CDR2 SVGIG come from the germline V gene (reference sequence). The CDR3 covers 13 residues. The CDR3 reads CALQSRANYGYTF. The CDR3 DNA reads TGTGCCTTGCAATCGCGAGCTAACTATGGCTACACCTTC.

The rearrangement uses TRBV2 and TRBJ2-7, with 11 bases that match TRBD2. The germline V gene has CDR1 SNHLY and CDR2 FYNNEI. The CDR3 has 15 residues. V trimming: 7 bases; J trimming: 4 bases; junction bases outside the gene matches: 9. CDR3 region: CASIQETSGSYEQYF. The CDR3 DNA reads TGTGCCAGCATCCAAGAAACTAGCGGGAGTTACGAGCAGTACTTC.

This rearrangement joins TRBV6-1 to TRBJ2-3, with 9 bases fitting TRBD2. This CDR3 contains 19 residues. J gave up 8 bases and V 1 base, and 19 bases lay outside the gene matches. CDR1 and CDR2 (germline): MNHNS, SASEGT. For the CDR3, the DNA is TGTGCCAGCAGTGAAGGACATTCGGTGGCGGGAGGGCCCTTGGGTACGCAGTATTTT. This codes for CASSEGHSVAGGPLGTQYF.

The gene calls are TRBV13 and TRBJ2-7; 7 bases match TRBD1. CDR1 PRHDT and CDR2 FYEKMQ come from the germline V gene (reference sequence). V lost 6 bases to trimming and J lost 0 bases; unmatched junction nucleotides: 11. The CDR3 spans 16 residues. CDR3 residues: CASRYTGVGRSYEQYF. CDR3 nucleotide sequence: TGTGCCAGCAGGTATACAGGGGTCGGGCGCTCCTACGAGCAGTACTTC.

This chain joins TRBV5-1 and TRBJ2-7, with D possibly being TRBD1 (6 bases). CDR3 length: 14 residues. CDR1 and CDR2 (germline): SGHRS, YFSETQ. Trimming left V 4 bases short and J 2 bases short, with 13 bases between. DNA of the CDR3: TGCGCCAGCAGCCCCCGGACAGCGGCCTACGAGCAGTACTTC. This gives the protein CASSPRTAAYEQYF.